These 31 T cell receptor beta chains came from one sample sequenced in a study of blood T cells in healthy people across ages (dated by TCRdb to between 2014 and 2016). The library was prepared using 5' RACE. Sequencing was carried out with an Illumina HiSeq 2500. The second PCR ran for roughly 6 to 11 cycles and used a J-beta primer mix along with a sample-barcoded 5' primer. Using fastp at Q25 and MiXCR, TCRdb reprocessed the public reads and kept productive beta chains. Rows with one shared CDR3 protein collapse into an entry with the most common genes and DNA. The sample table lists around 1.1 million distinct CDR3 sequences, 35% to 40% of them with a count of one. Around 12% of the sample lies in the top ten. Source material: blood. These receptors were obtained from a man younger than 35 in good health.

This clonotype was counted a few times. V gene TRBV5-6 combines with J gene TRBJ2-7, with D perhaps TRBD2 (6 bases). The CDR3 length is 16 residues. Germline CDR1 SGHDT, CDR2 YYEEEE. V lost 3 bases to trimming and J lost 0 bases, with 16 bases between them. DNA for the CDR3: TGTGCCAGCAGCTCCCCGAGCCGGGACTCCTCCTACGAGCAGTACTTC. It specifies CASSSPSRDSSYEQYF.

This clonotype has at least ten counts. The chain is built from TRBV6-5 and TRBJ2-5, with D possibly being TRBD1 (6 bases). This CDR3 has 15 amino acids. The germline V and J ends were trimmed by 7 bases and 5 bases, with 20 bases remaining between them. Germline values: CDR1 MNHEY, CDR2 SVGAGI. This CDR3 is CASTPDSIGGETQYF. DNA for the CDR3: TGTGCCAGCACTCCGGACAGCATCGGTGGGGAGACCCAGTACTTC.

This clonotype was seen once. The chain employs TRBV5-1 and TRBJ1-4; 7 nucleotides align to TRBD1. CDR3 length equals 16 residues. J gave up 7 bases and V 4 bases, and 13 bases lay outside the gene matches. Germline-derived CDR1 and CDR2 are SGHRS and YFSETQ. CDR3 protein: CASSKTGIQFSEKLFF. DNA of the CDR3: TGCGCCAGCAGCAAGACAGGGATTCAGTTCAGTGAAAAACTGTTTTTT.

The chain joins TRBV20-1 to TRBJ1-4, with D unclear. Trimming pared 1 base from V and 2 bases from J, leaving 5 bases between. In germline, CDR1 is DFQATT, CDR2 SNEGSKA (reference sequence). The CDR3 runs to 13 residues. CDR3 DNA sequence: TGCAGTGCTAGAGTTAGGACTAATGAAAAACTGTTTTTT. Translated: CSARVRTNEKLFF.

In this sample, this clonotype turned up a few times. This chain joins TRBV2 and TRBJ1-2; 7 bases are shared with TRBD1. Germline lookup yields CDR1 SNHLY and CDR2 FYNNEI. Trimming removed 7 bases from V and 10 bases from J; junction bases left unmatched: 9. The CDR3 has 12 amino acids. In DNA form, the CDR3 reads TGTGCCAGCACTCGATCCACAGGGGACTACACCTTC. Protein: CASTRSTGDYTF.

Note on this clonotype: One end of the junction fails to match germline, which may point to a read error. The genes are TRBV29-1 and TRBJ2-1, with 10 nucleotides matching TRBD2. Germline assignment: CDR1 SQVTM and CDR2 ANQGSEA. This CDR3 has 17 amino acids. The DNA of the CDR3 is TGCAGCGTTGAACGACTAGCGGGTACTTTCTCCTACGATGAGCAGTTCTTC. Amino acid sequence: CSVERLAGTFSYDEQFF.

In this sample, this clonotype turned up a few times. The chain combines TRBV12-3 or TRBV12-4 with TRBJ1-5; 7 bases fit TRBD1. Trimming removed 3 bases from V and 4 bases from J; junction bases left unmatched: 6. This CDR3 contains 15 residues. CDR3 nucleotide sequence: TGTGCCAGCAGTTTGAGACAGGGCGAAAATCAGCCCCAGCATTTT. Translation gives CASSLRQGENQPQHF.

The V call is TRBV20-1, the J call TRBJ2-5; D is perhaps TRBD2 (7 bases). Trimming removed 5 bases at V and 4 bases at J, with 26 bases between. The CDR3 totals 17 residues. Per germline, CDR1 DFQATT and CDR2 SNEGSKA (reference sequence). Here the CDR3 DNA reads TGCAGTGCTGGGGGGGCTAGCGGCGATTGGTACCGAGAGACCCAGTACTTC. It yields the protein CSAGGASGDWYRETQYF.

The V call is TRBV18, the J call TRBJ1-1; possible D gene TRBD1, 5 bases. V shed 1 base and J shed 5 bases, with 14 bases lying between them. Looked up from germline, CDR1 is KGHSH and CDR2 is LQKENI. This CDR3 is 15 amino acids long. The CDR3 sequence: CASSPRDARETEAFF. The CDR3 DNA sequence: TGTGCCAGCTCACCACGGGACGCAAGGGAGACTGAAGCTTTCTTT.

The chain carries TRBV6-2 or TRBV6-3 and TRBJ1-5, with 9 positions matching TRBD1. The ends lost 4 bases at V and 0 bases at J; junction bases unmatched: 10. The CDR3 contains 18 residues. Germline lookup yields CDR1 MNHEY and CDR2 SVGEGT. The CDR3 DNA follows: TGTGCCAGCAGTTGGACCGGACAGGGGAGGTATAGCAATCAGCCCCAGCATTTT. This sequence encodes CASSWTGQGRYSNQPQHF.

This clonotype showed up just a few times. A junction boundary mismatches the germline segment, possibly from a read error. The chain employs TRBV4-2 and TRBJ1-4; the D is unclear. CDR3 length equals 15 residues. The V gene's germline CDR1 is LGHNA and CDR2 YNFKEQ. This CDR3 is CVSSQGFASNEKLFF. CDR3 nucleotides: TGTGTCAGCAGCCAAGGGTTCGCGAGTAATGAAAAACTGTTTTTT.

The gene calls are TRBV9 and TRBJ2-1, with a tentative D call TRBD2 (5 bases). V was pared by 3 bases and J by 3 bases, with 7 bases between. CDR1 is SGDLS and CDR2 is YYNGEE in the germline V gene. The CDR3 consists of 13 residues. The CDR3 loop is CASSEGDYNEQFF. DNA for the CDR3: TGTGCCAGCAGCGAGGGAGACTACAATGAGCAGTTCTTC.

The chain is built from TRBV10-3 and TRBJ1-6; tentative D call: TRBD1 (5 bases). V lost 2 bases and J 5 bases, leaving 13 bases between the germline ends. The CDR3 is made up of 16 amino acids. Germline V gene data show CDR1 as ENHRY and CDR2 as SYGVKD. CDR3 residues: CAISETPGRDNSPLHF. For the CDR3, the DNA is TGTGCCATCAGTGAGACGCCGGGGCGAGATAATTCACCCCTCCACTTT.

This clonotype came up a few times. The chain links TRBV3-1 to TRBJ1-6; TRBD1 is a possible D gene (6 bases). Per germline, CDR1 LGHDT and CDR2 YNNKEL (reference sequence). The CDR3 length is 18 residues. V was cut by 0 bases and J by 5 bases, with 17 bases left in between. CDR3 DNA sequence: TGTGCCAGCAGCCAAGATGGAATTATAGAGGGGGATAATTCACCCCTCCACTTT. It encodes CASSQDGIIEGDNSPLHF. Variable domain in full (rest from reference TRBV3-1 and TRBJ1-6): DTAVSQTPKYLVTQMGNDKSIKCEQNLGHDTMYWYKQDSKKFLKIMFSYNNKELIINETVPNRFSPKSPDKAHLNLHINSLELGDSAVYFCASSQDGIIEGDNSPLHFGNGTRLTVT.

In this sample, this clonotype turned up a few times. The rearrangement links TRBV6-5 to TRBJ2-3; 8 bases map to TRBD2. From germline, CDR1 is MNHEY and CDR2 SVGAGI. The CDR3 spans 15 residues. V gave up 5 bases and J gave up 4 bases; unmatched junction bases: 8. CDR3 residues: CASSPRVAGSDTQYF. The CDR3 DNA is TGTGCCAGCAGTCCCCGGGTAGCGGGGTCAGATACGCAGTATTTT.

This clonotype was observed a handful of times. The J gene is TRBJ2-3, the V gene TRBV9; D remains unclear. The CDR3 spans 14 residues. Germline loops: CDR1 SGDLS, CDR2 YYNGEE. Trimming stripped 1 base from V and 3 bases from J, with 9 bases between. This chain's CDR3 is CASSVIGRTDTQYF. For the CDR3, the DNA is TGTGCCAGCAGCGTAATCGGTCGGACAGATACGCAGTATTTT.

CDR3 bases: TGTGCCAGCAGTATAATATCCGACAGGCATACACTAAGCACAGATACGCAGTATTTT. The encoded protein is CASSIISDRHTLSTDTQYF. This sequence joins TRBV2 and TRBJ2-3; possible D gene TRBD1, 6 bases. Germline CDR1 reads SNHLY; CDR2 reads FYNNEI. V was cut by 5 bases and J by 0 bases, with 24 bases left in between. The CDR3 contains 19 residues.

Concerning this clonotype itself: A read error may produce the germline difference seen at one junction end. This rearrangement joins TRBV27 to TRBJ1-1; D is perhaps TRBD1 (6 bases). Germline-derived CDR1 and CDR2 are MNHEY and SMNVEV (reference sequence). This CDR3 is 17 amino acids long. CDR3 in DNA: TGTGCCAGCATTTTACCCAGACCGGGACACCAAAACACTGAAGCTTTCTTT. Amino acid sequence: CASILPRPGHQNTEAFF.

This sequence joins TRBV4-3 and TRBJ2-5; D gene uncertain. The J call may not be correct, given that the DNA end is closer to TRBJ2-7. Germline values: CDR1 LGHNA, CDR2 YSLEER. The CDR3 is 14 amino acids. CDR3 region: CASSQVARFYEQYF. The DNA for the CDR3 is TGCGCCAGCAGCCAAGTCGCCAGATTCTACGAGCAGTACTTC.

With respect to this clonotype: A much more abundant neighbour one base away suggests this may be a read error. The chain uses TRBV5-1 and TRBJ2-1, with 12 bases matching TRBD2. Germline V gives CDR1 SGHRS, CDR2 YFSETQ. The CDR3 is 14 residues long. The chain's CDR3 is CTSSETSGGNEQFF. In DNA form, the CDR3 reads TGCACCAGCAGCGAGACTAGCGGGGGTAATGAGCAGTTCTTC.

This clonotype was seen a few times. The chain recombines TRBV6-1 with TRBJ1-2, with 7 bases matching TRBD1. Losses at the gene ends were 7 bases for V and 1 base for J; bases not matched to a gene: 15. Germline CDR1 and CDR2: MNHNS and SASEGT. The CDR3 contains 17 residues. CDR3 DNA: TGTGCCAGCACTCCAAAGAGGGGGCGGGAGATTAACTATGGCTACACCTTC. Protein product: CASTPKRGREINYGYTF.

Only a few counts were recorded for this clonotype. The chain uses TRBV7-2 and TRBJ2-1; 11 bases are shared with TRBD2. The V segment lost 6 bases and the J segment 5 bases; nucleotides outside the gene matches: 6. Germline assignment: CDR1 SGHTA and CDR2 FQGNSA. The CDR3 is 15 residues long. CDR3 residues: CASSSTSGAHNEQFF. In DNA form, the CDR3 reads TGTGCCAGCAGTTCGACTAGCGGGGCTCACAATGAGCAGTTCTTC.

The chain links TRBV4-2 to TRBJ2-2, with D perhaps being TRBD1 or TRBD2 (5 bases each). Germline CDR1 is LGHNA and CDR2 is YNFKEQ. This CDR3 region has 17 residues. V lost 4 bases to trimming and J lost 7 bases, with 22 bases between them. CDR3 in DNA: TGTGCCAGCAGCCTCCTTGGCGCAGGGATCGGGATCGGGGAGCTGTTTTTT. It is translated as CASSLLGAGIGIGELFF.

This clonotype showed up just a few times. This sequence joins TRBV7-9 and TRBJ2-5; D remains unclear. CDR3 length: 14 amino acids. Germline-derived CDR1 and CDR2 are SEHNR and FQNEAQ (reference sequence). Trimming stripped 2 bases from V and 5 bases from J, with 12 bases between. In DNA, the CDR3 is TGTGCCAGCAGCTTATCATCAAGCTTGGAGACCCAGTACTTC. Residues: CASSLSSSLETQYF.

V and J are TRBV9 and TRBJ2-3, with D possibly matching TRBD2 (5 bases). This CDR3 is 15 amino acids long. CDR1 SGDLS and CDR2 YYNGEE come from the germline V gene. Trimming took off 0 bases at V and 1 base at J, with 9 bases between the two ends. The CDR3 region is CASSVDTRGTDTQYF. In DNA, the CDR3 is TGTGCCAGCAGCGTAGACACGAGGGGCACAGATACGCAGTATTTT.

This clonotype was observed a handful of times. The gene calls are TRBV5-1 and TRBJ1-2; 9 nucleotides agree with TRBD1. The J segment lost 0 bases and the V segment lost 6 bases, leaving 6 bases of the junction unmatched. The CDR3 runs 15 residues. The germline gives CDR1 SGHRS, CDR2 YFSETQ. This chain's CDR3 is CASNPGQGSNYGYTF. CDR3 bases: TGCGCCAGCAACCCGGGACAGGGTTCTAACTATGGCTACACCTTC.

V gene TRBV6-5 combines with J gene TRBJ1-1; D is unresolved. The CDR3 covers 12 residues. CDR1 and CDR2 (germline): MNHEY, SVGAGI. V lost 8 bases and J 4 bases, leaving 11 bases between the germline ends. CDR3 amino acids: CASFGWGTEAFF. The CDR3 DNA reads as TGTGCCAGCTTCGGCTGGGGCACTGAAGCTTTCTTT.

The chain combines TRBV4-1 with TRBJ1-2, with no clear D. Germline assignment: CDR1 MGHRA and CDR2 YSYEKL. This CDR3 has 15 amino acids. V shed 2 bases and J shed 0 bases, with 10 bases lying between them. The CDR3 protein is CASSQKTPPNYGYTF. CDR3 sequence (DNA): TGCGCCAGCAGCCAAAAAACACCTCCTAACTATGGCTACACCTTC.

This clonotype was recorded a few times. This sequence joins TRBV11-1 and TRBJ2-7; D is ambiguous. The CDR3 is made up of 15 amino acids. The V gene lost 1 base and the J gene lost 2 bases, with 12 bases spanning the gap. Germline CDR1 and CDR2: SGHAT and FQDESV (reference sequence). The CDR3 DNA is TGTGCCAGCAGCTTAGGCCAGGCTGGTACCTACGAGCAGTACTTC. It yields the protein CASSLGQAGTYEQYF.

The chain joins TRBV19 to TRBJ1-5; D call uncertain. The CDR3 covers 12 residues. V was cut by 2 bases and J by 9 bases, with 8 bases left in between. Germline V gene sequence: CDR1 LNHDA, CDR2 SQIVND (reference sequence). CDR3 nucleotide sequence: TGTGCCAGTAGTATATCCTCCGGGCCCCAGCATTTT. Amino acids: CASSISSGPQHF.

In its sample, this clonotype was seen many times. As DNA, the CDR3 is TGCGCCAGCAGCTTGGGTAGGGACAGGCACTACAATGAGCAGTTCTTC. It is translated as CASSLGRDRHYNEQFF. This rearrangement joins TRBV5-1 to TRBJ2-1, with 8 bases fitting TRBD1. Trimming cost V 0 bases and J 3 bases; bases outside gene matches: 5. There are 16 residues in the CDR3. Germline values: CDR1 SGHRS, CDR2 YFSETQ.